This entry lists 2 T cell receptor beta chains sequenced from one sample in a study of blood T cell repertoires in COVID-19. TCRdb's table, derived via immunoSEQ multiplex PCR, lists solely in-frame clones and lacks some. The data show around 620,000 clones, 85% to 90% seen once. The material sequenced was peripheral blood. The receptor source for this set is a woman aged 18-29 years with acute or convalescent COVID-19.

The chain uses TRBV10-3 and TRBJ1-2; D is perhaps TRBD1 (5 bases). Germline lookup yields CDR1 ENHRY and CDR2 SYGVKD. The CDR3 runs 13 residues. Trimming removed 2 bases at V and 7 bases at J, with 11 bases between. CDR3 nucleotides: TGTGCCATCAGTGAGACAGGAGGGAGTGGCTACACCTTC. Protein: CAISETGGSGYTF.

Only one count was recorded for this clone. The chain employs TRBV5-1 and TRBJ1-1; 7 nucleotides agree with TRBD1. CDR1 is SGHRS, CDR2 YFSETQ, per germline. CDR3 length: 13 amino acids. V shed 4 bases and J 1 base; nucleotides not matched to a gene: 1. CDR3 nucleotide sequence: TGCGCCAGCAGCCGGGACAGGAACACTGAAGCTTTCTTT. It is translated as CASSRDRNTEAFF.